This TCR beta chain was sequenced for a study of follicular helper T cells after annual influenza vaccination. Study observations and caveats: Successive annual vaccinations recalled a recurrent oligoclonal ICOS+CD38+ cTfh response with influenza-specific clonotypes. Day 7 ICOS+CD38+ clones were most often found later in ICOS-CD38- cTfh cells.

About this clone itself: Its cognate antigen is unknown.

CDR1 and CDR2 from the germline V gene are MDHEN and SYDVKM. CDR3 size: 16 residues. V lost 8 bases and J lost 4; bases outside the gene matches: 12. Clones were read by immunoSEQ multiplex PCR, and TCRdb kept only the in-frame ones, dropping some. The sample carries some 1,300 clones, around four fifths recorded once. Time point in this sample: 2015-2016 season, 7 days after influenza vaccination. Excluded were substance abuse, HIV/AIDS, active cancer, immunomodulatory drugs and active illness. The sequence derives from an adult who received the influenza vaccine. This material consisted of CXCR5+ CD38+ circulating T follicular helper cells from blood, taken 7 days after influenza vaccination. Sample subset: circulating Tfh, non-naive CD4+CXCR5+PD-1+ (ICOS+CD38+ or ICOS-CD38-). The rearrangement joins TRBV28 to TRBJ2-5, with 11 bases aligning to TRBD2. The CDR3 DNA follows: TGTGCCAGCGGAGGTTTTAGCGGGGGGGCCAGAGAGACCCAGTACTTC. Translating it yields CASGGFSGGARETQYF.